This T cell receptor beta chain was profiled in a study of cytomegalovirus exposure and HLA in healthy donors. Study-level background: Early on, a data release was issued that held 80 million to 90 million unique TCRs from HLA-typed donors. Under 85% of around 390 genotyped donors fell in the Caucasian-associated ancestry cluster. Whole-study results and caveats: The classifier reportedly diagnosed cytomegalovirus status with high specificity and sensitivity.

Both 60 Vbeta primers and 13 Jbeta primers went into the PCR. Generated by immunoSEQ multiplex PCR, the TCRdb table keeps only in-frame clones and is missing some. Of 150,000 to 200,000 clones detected, less than 75% appear once; the ten largest clones hold over 1.2%. Remarks on this clone: Its antigen is still unknown.

The CDR3 contains 15 residues. Germline V lookup: CDR1 SNHLY, CDR2 FYNNEI. V was clipped by 4 bases and J by 0 bases; unmatched bases: 4. Donors had nominal health at sampling but likely had unrecorded immune exposures. The sequence derives from a girl aged 5-17 years in good health and CMV-seronegative. The chain is built from TRBV2 and TRBJ1-1; 8 nucleotides align to TRBD1. The sample consisted of PBMCs. The CDR3 DNA is TGTGCCAGCAGTGGGTTGACAGGGGTGAACACTGAAGCTTTCTTT. It encodes CASSGLTGVNTEAFF.